This TCR beta chain appears in the sequencing data of a study of human T cells and chemical hapten exposure. Study conclusions and caveats: Clustering by CDR3 similarity yielded significantly more large clusters from expanded TCRs than controls.

This clonotype was seen many times. The antigen remains unidentified. The time point: patch test 1, 2 weeks after DPC sensitization. As to treatment: therapeutic diphenylcyclopropenone sensitization with weekly scalp DPC. MiXCR was run by TCRdb on the RACE reads, yielding one entry per CDR3 protein. The table lists around 69,000 distinct CDR3 sequences, 9.8% of them singletons, with 2.5% to 3.5% in the top ten. The germline V and J ends were trimmed by 7 bases and 3 bases, with 21 bases remaining between them. This CDR3 is built from 16 residues. The V call is TRBV12-3 or TRBV12-4, the J call TRBJ1-2; D ambiguous. This TCR came from a middle-aged woman with alopecia areata. Some clones in this sample may be carry-over from other donors' samples. This material consisted of whole blood, taken in connection with sensitization to the hapten diphenylcyclopropenone (DPC). This chain's CDR3 is CASTITRALHDYGYTF. CDR3 bases: TGTGCCAGCACCATAACCCGGGCCCTGCACGACTATGGCTACACCTTC.